The 23 T cell receptor beta chains below all came from one sample that was sequenced in a study of T cell clonality in common variable immunodeficiency. Produced via immunoSEQ multiplex PCR; TCRdb's table is partial and in-frame only. The record shows about 35,000 clones for this sample, with no singletons present. Sequencing used peripheral blood mononuclear cells. The receptor set was obtained from a person aged 18 to 75 in good health.

This clone showed up many times. The read terminates 3 residues ahead of where the CDR3 ends, so the germline J gene completes it. The chain couples TRBV5-6 to TRBJ2-3; D might be TRBD1 (6 bases). Germline values: CDR1 SGHDT, CDR2 YYEEEE. Trimming shortened V by 2 bases and J by 6 bases, and 10 bases separated the two germline ends. This CDR3 has 13 residues. The CDR3 is CASSFTGPDTQYF. The CDR3 bases that were read are TGTGCCAGCAGCTTCACAGGGCCGGATACG.

This clone came up many times. The CDR3 extends 3 residues past the end of the read, so its final part is completed from the germline J gene. This chain connects TRBV5-4 to TRBJ2-3; 7 bases line up with TRBD1. The CDR3 consists of 14 residues. Germline-derived CDR1 and CDR2 are SGHNT and YYREEE (reference sequence). CDR3 DNA, as far as it was read: TGTGCCAGCAGCGGTGGGACAGCCCAAGAGACG. Protein sequence: CASSGGTAQET. The complete CDR3 protein is CASSGGTAQETQYF.

As concerns this clone: The read stops 3 residues short of the end of the CDR3; the missing end is completed from the germline J gene. This chain uses TRBV23-1 with TRBJ2-1; the match to TRBD2 covers 8 bases. TRBV23-1 is noted as an ORF with a role that remains uncertain. The CDR3 is 16 residues long. The V segment lost 6 bases and the J segment 7 bases; nucleotides outside the gene matches: 14. CDR3 DNA, as far as it was read: TGCGCCAGCAGCCCCCCGCGGGCGGGAGGAGCAAATGAG. Encoded protein: CASSPPRAGGANE. The full CDR3 is CASSPPRAGGANEQFF.

This clone was detected ten times or more. The CDR3 extends 3 residues past the end of the read, so its final part is completed from the germline J gene. The V and J genes are TRBV4-2 and TRBJ2-1, with 8 bases fitting TRBD2. Trimming cost V 0 bases and J 3 bases; bases outside gene matches: 10. Per germline, CDR1 LGHNA and CDR2 YNFKEQ. The CDR3 totals 18 residues. The sequenced CDR3 bases are TGTGCCAGCAGCCAAGATACTATAGGCCGGGGGGGCTACAATGAG. This encodes CASSQDTIGRGGYNE. From start to end, the CDR3 is CASSQDTIGRGGYNEQFF.

This clone has ten or more counts. The CDR3 end is not reached by the read, which stops 3 residues before it; the germline J gene fills it in. J is TRBJ1-2 and V is TRBV6-1; D is unresolved. The germline V gene encodes CDR1 MNHNS and CDR2 SASEGT. The CDR3 contains 15 residues. V was clipped by 1 base and J by 3 bases, with 12 bases between them. The CDR3 sequence: CASSEGQAPYYGYTF. The covered CDR3 bases are TGTGCCAGCAGTGAAGGGCAGGCACCCTACTATGGC.

This clone was found many times. The read ends 3 residues shy of where the CDR3 ends; the end is completed using the germline J gene. The chain uses TRBV5-1 and TRBJ1-1; unclear D gene. This CDR3 has 11 amino acids. V shed 6 bases and J shed 7 bases, with 10 bases lying between them. Germline V gene lookup returns CDR1 SGHRS and CDR2 YFSETQ. The CDR3 bases that were read are TGCGCCAGCAAAGTTGGCCTTGAA. Translating gives CASKVGLE. The whole CDR3 sequence is CASKVGLEAFF.

This clone has a count of ten or more. The missing CDR3 end, 3 residues past where the read stops, is filled in from the germline J gene. This rearrangement joins TRBV23-1 to TRBJ2-7; D perhaps matches TRBD1 (6 bases). TRBV23-1 is placed among ORFs of uncertain function. The V gene lost 2 bases and the J gene lost 4 bases, with 27 bases spanning the gap. The CDR3 runs 19 residues. The sequenced CDR3 bases are TGCGCCAGCAGTCAACCCCAGAAAAATAGACAGGAGTACGTGTACGAG. Its translation: CASSQPQKNRQEYVYE. The full CDR3 is CASSQPQKNRQEYVYEQYF.

In its sample, this clone was seen many times. The read is 3 residues too short to cover the CDR3 end, so that end is filled in from the germline J gene. The chain recombines TRBV5-1 with TRBJ1-3; D gene uncertain. Trimming took off 2 bases at V and 0 bases at J, with 6 bases between the two ends. Per germline, CDR1 SGHRS and CDR2 YFSETQ. CDR3 length: 14 amino acids. The CDR3 here is CASSLGGSGNTIYF. CDR3 DNA (partial): TGCGCCAGCAGCTTAGGCGGCTCTGGAAACACC.

This clone has at least ten counts. The read is 3 residues too short to cover the CDR3 end, so that end is filled in from the germline J gene. The J gene is TRBJ2-4, the V gene TRBV18; D is unresolved. Germline V gene lookup returns CDR1 KGHSH and CDR2 LQKENI. The CDR3 has 13 amino acids. Trimming cost V 2 bases and J 5 bases, with 7 bases left between them. The CDR3 loop is CASSPTRENIQYF. The DNA read from the CDR3 is TGTGCCAGCTCACCAACTCGGGAAAACATT.

This clone has at least ten counts. The CDR3 end is not reached by the read, which stops 3 residues before it; the germline J gene fills it in. The chain joins TRBV30 to TRBJ2-3; TRBD1 might be the D (6 bases). The V and J ends lost 0 bases and 0 bases respectively, with 10 bases between them. From germline, CDR1 is GTSNPN and CDR2 SVGIG (reference sequence). This CDR3 has 15 residues. The CDR3 loop is CAWSVAGVSTDTQYF. The covered CDR3 bases are TGTGCCTGGAGTGTAGCAGGGGTTAGCACAGATACG.

This clone was seen repeatedly, ten times or more. CDR3: CASSQGLAGLGETQYF. The sequenced CDR3 bases are TGTGCCAGCAGCCAAGGGCTAGCGGGTTTAGGTGAGACC. The rearrangement links TRBV4-2 to TRBJ2-5; 8 bases line up with TRBD2. From the germline J gene comes the end of the CDR3, since the read stops 3 residues before it. The junction had 9 bases not matched to a gene; V was cut back by 1 base and J by 5 bases. This CDR3 has 16 residues. In germline, CDR1 is LGHNA, CDR2 YNFKEQ.

This clone was counted many times. The CDR3 end falls 3 residues outside the read, so it is completed with the germline J gene. V usage is TRBV20-1 and J usage is TRBJ1-4; D not resolved. The germline V gene has CDR1 DFQATT and CDR2 SNEGSKA (reference sequence). CDR3 length: 16 amino acids. V was clipped by 0 bases and J by 0 bases, with 11 bases between them. The CDR3 here is CSARDGVFTTNEKLFF. CDR3 DNA (partial): TGCAGTGCTAGAGACGGGGTCTTTACAACTAATGAAAAA.

This clone has ten or more counts. The CDR3 is cut off 3 residues early in the read; its end comes from the germline J gene. The gene calls are TRBV5-1 and TRBJ1-1; no definite D call. Germline-derived CDR1 and CDR2 are SGHRS and YFSETQ. The germline V and J ends were trimmed by 0 bases and 3 bases, with 6 bases remaining between them. The CDR3 runs to 13 residues. The DNA read from the CDR3 is TGCGCCAGCAGCTTGGGCCAGTACACTGAA. This translates into CASSLGQYTE. The entire CDR3 reads CASSLGQYTEAFF.

This clone occurred many times. The read falls 3 residues short of the CDR3 end, and the missing part is taken from the germline J gene. The V gene is TRBV5-1, the J gene TRBJ2-2; 7 nucleotides agree with TRBD2. The germline gives CDR1 SGHRS, CDR2 YFSETQ. The CDR3 has 13 amino acids. Germline trimming cut 3 bases from V and 4 bases from J; bases unmatched to any gene: 0. The sequenced part of the CDR3 DNA is TGCGCCAGCAGCTGGGGGGGCACCGGGGAG. Protein sequence: CASSWGGTGE. The full CDR3 is CASSWGGTGELFF.

This clone was recorded many times. The read terminates 3 residues ahead of where the CDR3 ends, so the germline J gene completes it. This chain connects TRBV7-3 to TRBJ2-3, with TRBD2 as a possible D gene (5 bases). CDR3 size: 15 residues. Germline CDR1 SGHTA, CDR2 FQGTGA. The V and J ends lost 4 bases and 0 bases respectively, with 11 bases between them. CDR3 amino acids: CASSWSGPSTDTQYF. CDR3 DNA, as far as it was read: TGTGCCAGCAGCTGGAGCGGACCTAGCACAGATACG.

This clone appeared many times. The CDR3 end falls 3 residues outside the read, so it is completed with the germline J gene. The genes are TRBV7-6 and TRBJ2-5; 11 bases match TRBD1. From germline, CDR1 is SGHVS and CDR2 FNYEAQ. The CDR3 totals 14 residues. V was clipped by 5 bases and J by 6 bases; unmatched bases: 5. The CDR3 here is CASSAGTGGQTQYF. The sequenced CDR3 bases are TGTGCCAGCAGCGCCGGGACAGGGGGTCAGACC.

This clone was recorded many times. From the germline J gene comes the end of the CDR3, since the read stops 3 residues before it. The chain is built from TRBV20-1 and TRBJ1-2; D unclear. Germline V gene sequence: CDR1 DFQATT, CDR2 SNEGSKA (reference sequence). The CDR3 covers 13 residues. The CDR3: CSARDTGPEGYTF. CDR3 DNA (partial): TGCAGTGCTAGAGATACGGGTCCGGAAGGC.

Regarding this clone: The CDR3 end is not reached by the read, which stops 3 residues before it; the germline J gene fills it in. This rearrangement joins TRBV2 to TRBJ2-5, with D perhaps matching TRBD1 (7 bases). The CDR3 extends over 15 amino acids. Per germline, CDR1 SNHLY and CDR2 FYNNEI. CDR3 loop: CASSGRGPGTDTQYF. CDR3 DNA (partial): TGTGCCAGCAGTGGGAGGGGGCCTGGCACAGATACC.

This clone was seen ten or more times. The CDR3 goes on 3 residues after the read ends, and that part is filled in from the germline J gene. The chain is built from TRBV19 and TRBJ1-1; perhaps TRBD1 as D (6 bases). The germline V and J ends were trimmed by 6 bases and 4 bases, with 15 bases remaining between them. CDR1 is LNHDA, CDR2 SQIVND, per germline (reference sequence). This CDR3 spans 14 amino acids. The sequenced CDR3 bases are TGTGCCAGTAGGGCAGGGGAAGGGGGCACTGAA. This gives the protein CASRAGEGGTE. In full, the CDR3 is CASRAGEGGTEAFF.

This clone showed up just a few times. This may be a read error, as it is one base from a much larger clone. The covered CDR3 bases are TGCGCCAGCAGGGAAAGCGGGCAAGAGACG. Translation: CASRESGQET. The full CDR3 protein is CASRESGQETQYF. The chain recombines TRBV5-1 with TRBJ2-3; TRBD2 is a possible D gene (6 bases). The DNA ends 3 residues before the CDR3 does, and the rest of the CDR3 is filled in from the germline J gene. The CDR3 is made up of 13 amino acids. Looked up from germline, CDR1 is SGHRS and CDR2 is YFSETQ.

This clone has a handful of counts. The CDR3 end lies 3 residues beyond the end of the read and is filled in from the germline J gene. The V call is TRBV20-1, the J call TRBJ1-5, with TRBD1 identical over 7 bases. Germline loops: CDR1 DFQATT, CDR2 SNEGSKA (reference sequence). J gave up 2 bases and V 1 base, and 2 bases lay outside the gene matches. This CDR3 is 14 amino acids long. This CDR3 reads CSARGTGGNQPQHF. The sequenced CDR3 bases are TGCAGTGCTAGAGGGACAGGAGGCAATCAGCCC.

This clone was seen more than once but under ten times. Coverage ceases 3 residues before the CDR3 finishes, and the germline J gene fills in the end. The chain carries TRBV7-9 and TRBJ2-7, with 7 nucleotides matching TRBD1. Losses at the gene ends were 6 bases for V and 5 bases for J; bases not matched to a gene: 10. Germline V lookup: CDR1 SEHNR, CDR2 FQNEAQ (reference sequence). The CDR3 has 14 amino acids. CDR3 DNA, as far as it was read: TGTGCCAGCAGGCCCGCGACAGGGCTGAACGAG. It yields the protein CASRPATGLNE. The whole CDR3 sequence is CASRPATGLNEQYF.

The CDR3 reads CASSPPRQGINTEAFF. The sequenced CDR3 bases are TGTGCCAGCTCACCACCTAGGCAGGGCATCAACACTGAA. The V gene is TRBV18, the J gene TRBJ1-1; the D gene is possibly TRBD1 (5 bases). The read comes to an end 3 residues before the CDR3 does, leaving the germline J gene to fill in the end. Trimming took 0 bases from V and 2 from J, leaving 13 bases between them. The CDR3 sequence is 16 residues long. Germline CDR1 and CDR2: KGHSH and LQKENI.